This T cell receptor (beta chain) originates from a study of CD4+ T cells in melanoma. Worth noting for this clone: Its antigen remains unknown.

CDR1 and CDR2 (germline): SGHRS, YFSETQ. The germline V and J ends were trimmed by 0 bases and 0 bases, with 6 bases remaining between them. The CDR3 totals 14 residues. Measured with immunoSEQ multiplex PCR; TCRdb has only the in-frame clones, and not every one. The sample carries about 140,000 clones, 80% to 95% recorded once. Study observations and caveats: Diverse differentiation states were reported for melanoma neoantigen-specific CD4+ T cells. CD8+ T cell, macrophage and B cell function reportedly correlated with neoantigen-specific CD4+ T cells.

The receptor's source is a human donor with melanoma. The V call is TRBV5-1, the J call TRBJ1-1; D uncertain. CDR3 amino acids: CASSLDSLNTEAFF. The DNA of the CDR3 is TGCGCCAGCAGCTTGGACAGCCTGAACACTGAAGCTTTCTTT.